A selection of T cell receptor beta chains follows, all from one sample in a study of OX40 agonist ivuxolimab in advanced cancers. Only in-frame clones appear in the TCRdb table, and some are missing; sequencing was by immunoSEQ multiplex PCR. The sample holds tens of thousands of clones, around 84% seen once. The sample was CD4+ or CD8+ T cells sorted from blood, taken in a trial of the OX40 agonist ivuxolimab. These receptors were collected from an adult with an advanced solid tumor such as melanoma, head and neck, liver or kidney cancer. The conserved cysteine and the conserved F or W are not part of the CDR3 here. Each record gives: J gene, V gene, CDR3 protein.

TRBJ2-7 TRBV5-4 ASSFTGVNLQEQY
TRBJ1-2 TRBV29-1 SVYGMNGYT
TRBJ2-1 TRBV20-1 SARAGYEQF
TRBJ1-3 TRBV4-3 ASSENPPGDGSTIY
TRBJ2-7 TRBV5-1 ASSEQSGTGDDEQY
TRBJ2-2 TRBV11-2 ASSFRARGTGELF
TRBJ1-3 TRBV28 ASSLSVSSGNTIY
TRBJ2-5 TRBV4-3 ASSQEAQGVWETQY
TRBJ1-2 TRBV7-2 ASSRDRAYYGYT
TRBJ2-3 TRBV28 ASSAPTSSTDTQY
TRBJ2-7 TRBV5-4 ASSLGLGQGFLEQY
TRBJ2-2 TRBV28 ASSTPRFLPTGELF
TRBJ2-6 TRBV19 ASSIQVSGANVLT
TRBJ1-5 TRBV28 ASIPSSGTGYNQPQH
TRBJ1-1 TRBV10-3 AISEQREAEAF
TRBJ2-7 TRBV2 ASSEIRAAYEQY
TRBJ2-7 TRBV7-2 ASSRGRGFYEQY
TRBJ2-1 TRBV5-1 ASRVGTVSYNEQF
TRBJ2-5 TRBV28 ASSLYAGQSRGSQY
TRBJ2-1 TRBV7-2 ASSFDRPRSSYNEQF
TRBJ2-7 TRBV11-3 ASSGRPVTKQY
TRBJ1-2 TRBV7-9 ASSQPGMHGYT
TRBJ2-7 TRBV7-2 ASSSRGAYEQY
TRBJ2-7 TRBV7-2 ASSRTKTGTDSYEQY
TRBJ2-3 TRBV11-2 ASSIQGNSDTQY
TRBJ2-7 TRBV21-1 ASSEKGDGGRAYEQY
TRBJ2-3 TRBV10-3 AISGTGTSGTDTQY